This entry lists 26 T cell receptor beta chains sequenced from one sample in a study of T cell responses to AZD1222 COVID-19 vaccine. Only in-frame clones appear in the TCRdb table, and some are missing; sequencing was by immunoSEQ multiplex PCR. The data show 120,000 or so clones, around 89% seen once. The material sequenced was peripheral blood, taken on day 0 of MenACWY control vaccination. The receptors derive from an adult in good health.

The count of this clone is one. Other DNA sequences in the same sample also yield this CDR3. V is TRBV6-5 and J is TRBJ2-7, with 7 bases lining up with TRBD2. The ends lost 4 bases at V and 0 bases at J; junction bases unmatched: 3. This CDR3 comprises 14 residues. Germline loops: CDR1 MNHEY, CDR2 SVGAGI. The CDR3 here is CASSSGLGSYEQYF. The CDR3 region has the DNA TGTGCCAGCAGTTCCGGACTAGGCTCCTACGAGCAGTACTTC.

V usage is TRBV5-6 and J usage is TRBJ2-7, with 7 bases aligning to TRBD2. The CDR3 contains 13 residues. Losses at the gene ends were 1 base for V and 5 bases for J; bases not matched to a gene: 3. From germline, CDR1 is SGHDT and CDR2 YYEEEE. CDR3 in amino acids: CASSLFLADEQYF. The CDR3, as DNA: TGTGCCAGCAGCTTGTTTCTAGCGGACGAGCAGTACTTC.

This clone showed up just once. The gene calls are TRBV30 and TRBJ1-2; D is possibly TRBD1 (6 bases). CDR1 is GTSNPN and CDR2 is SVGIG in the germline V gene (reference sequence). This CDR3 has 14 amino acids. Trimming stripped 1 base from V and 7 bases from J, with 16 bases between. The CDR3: CAWSAGGRGAGYTF. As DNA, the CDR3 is TGTGCCTGGAGTGCCGGGGGGCGCGGGGCTGGCTACACCTTC.

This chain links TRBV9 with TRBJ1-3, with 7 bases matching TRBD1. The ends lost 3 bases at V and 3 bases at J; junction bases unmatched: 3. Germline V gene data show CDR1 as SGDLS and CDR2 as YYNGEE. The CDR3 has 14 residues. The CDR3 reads CASSGQGNGNTIYF. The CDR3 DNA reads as TGTGCCAGCAGCGGACAGGGAAATGGAAACACCATATATTTT.

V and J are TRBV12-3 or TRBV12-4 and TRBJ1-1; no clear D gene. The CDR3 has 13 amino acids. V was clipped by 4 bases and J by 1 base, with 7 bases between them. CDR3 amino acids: CASSSIGNTEAFF. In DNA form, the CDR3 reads TGTGCCAGCAGTTCCATCGGGAACACTGAAGCTTTCTTT.

CDR3 in DNA: TGTGCCAGCAGCGTAATGGGTAGCACCTCCTACGAGCAGTACTTC. It yields the protein CASSVMGSTSYEQYF. The rearrangement joins TRBV11-3 to TRBJ2-7, with D unclear. CDR1 and CDR2 (germline): SGHNT, YENEEA. Trimming pared 5 bases from V and 0 bases from J, leaving 14 bases between. The CDR3 has 15 residues.

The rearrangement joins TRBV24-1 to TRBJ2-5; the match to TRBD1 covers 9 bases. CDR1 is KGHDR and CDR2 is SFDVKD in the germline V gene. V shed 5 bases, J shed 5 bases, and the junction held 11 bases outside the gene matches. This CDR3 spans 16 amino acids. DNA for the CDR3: TGTGCCACCAGTGGCTCCGGGACAGGGATGGGGGAGACCCAGTACTTC. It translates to CATSGSGTGMGETQYF.

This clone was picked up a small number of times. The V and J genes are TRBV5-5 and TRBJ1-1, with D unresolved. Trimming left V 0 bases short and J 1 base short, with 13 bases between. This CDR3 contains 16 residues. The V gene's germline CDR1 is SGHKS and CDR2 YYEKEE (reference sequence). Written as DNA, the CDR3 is TGTGCCAGCAGCTTGGGCCCCATGGTGGGGAACACTGAAGCTTTCTTT. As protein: CASSLGPMVGNTEAFF.

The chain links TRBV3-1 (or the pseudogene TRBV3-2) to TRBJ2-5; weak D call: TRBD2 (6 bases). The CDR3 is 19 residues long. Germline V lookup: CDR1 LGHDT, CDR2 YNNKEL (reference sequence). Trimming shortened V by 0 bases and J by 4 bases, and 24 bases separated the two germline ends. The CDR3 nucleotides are TGTGCCAGCAGCCAAGATAATGGGGGAGGACTAAAATACTCAGAGACCCAGTACTTC. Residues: CASSQDNGGGLKYSETQYF.

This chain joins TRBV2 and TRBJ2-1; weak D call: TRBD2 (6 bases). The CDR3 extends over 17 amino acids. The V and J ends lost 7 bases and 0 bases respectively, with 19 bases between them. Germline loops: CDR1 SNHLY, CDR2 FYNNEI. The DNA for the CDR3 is TGTGCCAGCACTCCCCGGAGGGAGTCCAACTCCTACAATGAGCAGTTCTTC. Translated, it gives CASTPRRESNSYNEQFF.

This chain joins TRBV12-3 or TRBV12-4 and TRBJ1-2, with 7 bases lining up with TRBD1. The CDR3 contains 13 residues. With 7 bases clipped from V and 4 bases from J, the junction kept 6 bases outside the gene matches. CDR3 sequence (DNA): TGTGCCAGCACCCGACAGGGCCTCTATGGCTACACCTTC. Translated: CASTRQGLYGYTF.

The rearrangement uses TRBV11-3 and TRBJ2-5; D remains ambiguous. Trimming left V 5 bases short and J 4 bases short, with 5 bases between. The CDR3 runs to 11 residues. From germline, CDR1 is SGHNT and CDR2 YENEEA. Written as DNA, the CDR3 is TGTGCCAGCAGCCGGGTAGAGACCCAGTACTTC. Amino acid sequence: CASSRVETQYF.

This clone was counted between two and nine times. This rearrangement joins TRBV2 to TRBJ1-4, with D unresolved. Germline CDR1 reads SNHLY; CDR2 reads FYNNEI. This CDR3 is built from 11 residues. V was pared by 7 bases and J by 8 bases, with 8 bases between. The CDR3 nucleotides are TGTGCCAGCACGGGCCGGGAAAAACTGTTTTTT. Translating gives CASTGREKLFF.

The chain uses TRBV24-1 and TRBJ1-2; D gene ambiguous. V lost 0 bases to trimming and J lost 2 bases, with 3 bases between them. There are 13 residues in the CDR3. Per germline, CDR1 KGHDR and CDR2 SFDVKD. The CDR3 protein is CATSDLGNYGYTF. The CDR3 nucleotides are TGTGCCACCAGTGATTTGGGGAACTATGGCTACACCTTC.

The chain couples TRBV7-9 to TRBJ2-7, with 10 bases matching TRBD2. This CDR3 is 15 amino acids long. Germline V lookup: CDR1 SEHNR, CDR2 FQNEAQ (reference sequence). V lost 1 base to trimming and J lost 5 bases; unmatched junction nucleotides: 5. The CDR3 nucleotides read TGTGCCAGCAGCTTAGGTGCTAGCGGGAGCAACGAGCAGTACTTC. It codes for CASSLGASGSNEQYF. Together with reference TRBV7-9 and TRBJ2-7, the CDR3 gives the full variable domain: DTGVSQNPRHKITKRGQNVTFRCDPISEHNRLYWYRQTLGQGPEFLTYFQNEAQLEKSRLLSDRFSAERPKGSFSTLEIQRTEQGDSAMYLCASSLGASGSNEQYFGPGTRLTVT.

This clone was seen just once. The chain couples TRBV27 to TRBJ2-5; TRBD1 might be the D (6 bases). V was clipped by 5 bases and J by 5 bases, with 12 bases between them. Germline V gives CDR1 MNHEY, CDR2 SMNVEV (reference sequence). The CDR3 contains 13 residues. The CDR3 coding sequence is TGTGCCAGCAGTACCAGGGGTCGGGAGACCCAGTACTTC. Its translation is CASSTRGRETQYF.

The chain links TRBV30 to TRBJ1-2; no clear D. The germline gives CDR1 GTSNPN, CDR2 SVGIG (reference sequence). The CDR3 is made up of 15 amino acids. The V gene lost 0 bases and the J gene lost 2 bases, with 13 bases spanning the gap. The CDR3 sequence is CAWSVRRRQNYGYTF. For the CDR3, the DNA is TGTGCCTGGAGTGTACGCAGACGTCAAAACTATGGCTACACCTTC.

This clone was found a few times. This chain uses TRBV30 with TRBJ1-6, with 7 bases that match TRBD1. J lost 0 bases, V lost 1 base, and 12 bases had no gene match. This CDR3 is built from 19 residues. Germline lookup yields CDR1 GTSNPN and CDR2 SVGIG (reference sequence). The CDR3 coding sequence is TGTGCCTGGAGTGCCCCCTTGACAGGGCGGAGCTCCTATAATTCACCCCTCCACTTT. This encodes CAWSAPLTGRSSYNSPLHF.

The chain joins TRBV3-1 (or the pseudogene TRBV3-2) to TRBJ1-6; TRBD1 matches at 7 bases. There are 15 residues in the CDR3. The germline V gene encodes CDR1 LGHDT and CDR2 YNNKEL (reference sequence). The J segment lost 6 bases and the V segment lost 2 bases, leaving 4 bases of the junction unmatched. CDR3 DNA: TGTGCCAGCAGCCAAAAGACAGGGATTAATTCACCCCTCCACTTT. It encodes CASSQKTGINSPLHF.

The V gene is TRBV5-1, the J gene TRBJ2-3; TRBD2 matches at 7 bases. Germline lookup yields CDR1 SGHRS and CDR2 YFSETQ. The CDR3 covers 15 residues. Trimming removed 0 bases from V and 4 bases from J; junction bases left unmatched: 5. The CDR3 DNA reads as TGCGCCAGCAGCTTGGCCCCGGGAGGTTCAGATACGCAGTATTTT. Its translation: CASSLAPGGSDTQYF.

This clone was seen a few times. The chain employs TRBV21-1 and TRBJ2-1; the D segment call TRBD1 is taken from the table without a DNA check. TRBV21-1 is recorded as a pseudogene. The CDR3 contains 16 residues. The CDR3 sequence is CASRYRGPLSLNEQFF. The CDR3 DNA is TGTGCCAGCAGGTACAGGGGGCCCTTATCGCTCAATGAGCAGTTCTTC.

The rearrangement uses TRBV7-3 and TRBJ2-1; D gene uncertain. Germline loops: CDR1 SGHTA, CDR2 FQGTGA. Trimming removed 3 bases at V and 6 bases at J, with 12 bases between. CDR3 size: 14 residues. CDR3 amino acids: CASSFYSRPNEQFF. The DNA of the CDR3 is TGTGCCAGCAGCTTTTACTCCCGACCCAATGAGCAGTTCTTC.

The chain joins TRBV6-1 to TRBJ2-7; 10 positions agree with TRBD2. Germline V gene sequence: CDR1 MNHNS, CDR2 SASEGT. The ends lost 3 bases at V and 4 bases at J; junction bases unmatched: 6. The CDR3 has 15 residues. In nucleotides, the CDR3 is TGTGCCAGCAGTGACGGATCTAGCGGGAGATACGAGCAGTACTTC. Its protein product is CASSDGSSGRYEQYF.

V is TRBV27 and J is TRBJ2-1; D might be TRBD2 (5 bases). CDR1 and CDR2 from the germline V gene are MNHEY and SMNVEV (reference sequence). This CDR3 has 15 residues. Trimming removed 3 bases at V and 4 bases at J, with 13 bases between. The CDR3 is CASSLISDKYNEQFF. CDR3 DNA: TGTGCCAGCAGTTTGATTAGCGATAAGTACAATGAGCAGTTCTTC.

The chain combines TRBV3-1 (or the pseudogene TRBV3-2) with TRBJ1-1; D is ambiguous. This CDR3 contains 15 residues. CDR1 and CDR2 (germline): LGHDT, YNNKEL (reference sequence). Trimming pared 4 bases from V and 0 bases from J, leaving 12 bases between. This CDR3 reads CASSPAGSMNTEAFF. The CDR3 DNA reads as TGTGCCAGCAGCCCCGCCGGGAGCATGAACACTGAAGCTTTCTTT.

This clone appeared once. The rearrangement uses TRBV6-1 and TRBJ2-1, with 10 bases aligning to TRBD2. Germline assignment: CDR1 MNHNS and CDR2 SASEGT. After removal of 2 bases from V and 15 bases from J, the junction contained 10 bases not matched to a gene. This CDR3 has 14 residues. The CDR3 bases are TGTGCCAGCAGTGAACCCCCCCGGACTAGCGGTACGTTCTTC. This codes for CASSEPPRTSGTFF.